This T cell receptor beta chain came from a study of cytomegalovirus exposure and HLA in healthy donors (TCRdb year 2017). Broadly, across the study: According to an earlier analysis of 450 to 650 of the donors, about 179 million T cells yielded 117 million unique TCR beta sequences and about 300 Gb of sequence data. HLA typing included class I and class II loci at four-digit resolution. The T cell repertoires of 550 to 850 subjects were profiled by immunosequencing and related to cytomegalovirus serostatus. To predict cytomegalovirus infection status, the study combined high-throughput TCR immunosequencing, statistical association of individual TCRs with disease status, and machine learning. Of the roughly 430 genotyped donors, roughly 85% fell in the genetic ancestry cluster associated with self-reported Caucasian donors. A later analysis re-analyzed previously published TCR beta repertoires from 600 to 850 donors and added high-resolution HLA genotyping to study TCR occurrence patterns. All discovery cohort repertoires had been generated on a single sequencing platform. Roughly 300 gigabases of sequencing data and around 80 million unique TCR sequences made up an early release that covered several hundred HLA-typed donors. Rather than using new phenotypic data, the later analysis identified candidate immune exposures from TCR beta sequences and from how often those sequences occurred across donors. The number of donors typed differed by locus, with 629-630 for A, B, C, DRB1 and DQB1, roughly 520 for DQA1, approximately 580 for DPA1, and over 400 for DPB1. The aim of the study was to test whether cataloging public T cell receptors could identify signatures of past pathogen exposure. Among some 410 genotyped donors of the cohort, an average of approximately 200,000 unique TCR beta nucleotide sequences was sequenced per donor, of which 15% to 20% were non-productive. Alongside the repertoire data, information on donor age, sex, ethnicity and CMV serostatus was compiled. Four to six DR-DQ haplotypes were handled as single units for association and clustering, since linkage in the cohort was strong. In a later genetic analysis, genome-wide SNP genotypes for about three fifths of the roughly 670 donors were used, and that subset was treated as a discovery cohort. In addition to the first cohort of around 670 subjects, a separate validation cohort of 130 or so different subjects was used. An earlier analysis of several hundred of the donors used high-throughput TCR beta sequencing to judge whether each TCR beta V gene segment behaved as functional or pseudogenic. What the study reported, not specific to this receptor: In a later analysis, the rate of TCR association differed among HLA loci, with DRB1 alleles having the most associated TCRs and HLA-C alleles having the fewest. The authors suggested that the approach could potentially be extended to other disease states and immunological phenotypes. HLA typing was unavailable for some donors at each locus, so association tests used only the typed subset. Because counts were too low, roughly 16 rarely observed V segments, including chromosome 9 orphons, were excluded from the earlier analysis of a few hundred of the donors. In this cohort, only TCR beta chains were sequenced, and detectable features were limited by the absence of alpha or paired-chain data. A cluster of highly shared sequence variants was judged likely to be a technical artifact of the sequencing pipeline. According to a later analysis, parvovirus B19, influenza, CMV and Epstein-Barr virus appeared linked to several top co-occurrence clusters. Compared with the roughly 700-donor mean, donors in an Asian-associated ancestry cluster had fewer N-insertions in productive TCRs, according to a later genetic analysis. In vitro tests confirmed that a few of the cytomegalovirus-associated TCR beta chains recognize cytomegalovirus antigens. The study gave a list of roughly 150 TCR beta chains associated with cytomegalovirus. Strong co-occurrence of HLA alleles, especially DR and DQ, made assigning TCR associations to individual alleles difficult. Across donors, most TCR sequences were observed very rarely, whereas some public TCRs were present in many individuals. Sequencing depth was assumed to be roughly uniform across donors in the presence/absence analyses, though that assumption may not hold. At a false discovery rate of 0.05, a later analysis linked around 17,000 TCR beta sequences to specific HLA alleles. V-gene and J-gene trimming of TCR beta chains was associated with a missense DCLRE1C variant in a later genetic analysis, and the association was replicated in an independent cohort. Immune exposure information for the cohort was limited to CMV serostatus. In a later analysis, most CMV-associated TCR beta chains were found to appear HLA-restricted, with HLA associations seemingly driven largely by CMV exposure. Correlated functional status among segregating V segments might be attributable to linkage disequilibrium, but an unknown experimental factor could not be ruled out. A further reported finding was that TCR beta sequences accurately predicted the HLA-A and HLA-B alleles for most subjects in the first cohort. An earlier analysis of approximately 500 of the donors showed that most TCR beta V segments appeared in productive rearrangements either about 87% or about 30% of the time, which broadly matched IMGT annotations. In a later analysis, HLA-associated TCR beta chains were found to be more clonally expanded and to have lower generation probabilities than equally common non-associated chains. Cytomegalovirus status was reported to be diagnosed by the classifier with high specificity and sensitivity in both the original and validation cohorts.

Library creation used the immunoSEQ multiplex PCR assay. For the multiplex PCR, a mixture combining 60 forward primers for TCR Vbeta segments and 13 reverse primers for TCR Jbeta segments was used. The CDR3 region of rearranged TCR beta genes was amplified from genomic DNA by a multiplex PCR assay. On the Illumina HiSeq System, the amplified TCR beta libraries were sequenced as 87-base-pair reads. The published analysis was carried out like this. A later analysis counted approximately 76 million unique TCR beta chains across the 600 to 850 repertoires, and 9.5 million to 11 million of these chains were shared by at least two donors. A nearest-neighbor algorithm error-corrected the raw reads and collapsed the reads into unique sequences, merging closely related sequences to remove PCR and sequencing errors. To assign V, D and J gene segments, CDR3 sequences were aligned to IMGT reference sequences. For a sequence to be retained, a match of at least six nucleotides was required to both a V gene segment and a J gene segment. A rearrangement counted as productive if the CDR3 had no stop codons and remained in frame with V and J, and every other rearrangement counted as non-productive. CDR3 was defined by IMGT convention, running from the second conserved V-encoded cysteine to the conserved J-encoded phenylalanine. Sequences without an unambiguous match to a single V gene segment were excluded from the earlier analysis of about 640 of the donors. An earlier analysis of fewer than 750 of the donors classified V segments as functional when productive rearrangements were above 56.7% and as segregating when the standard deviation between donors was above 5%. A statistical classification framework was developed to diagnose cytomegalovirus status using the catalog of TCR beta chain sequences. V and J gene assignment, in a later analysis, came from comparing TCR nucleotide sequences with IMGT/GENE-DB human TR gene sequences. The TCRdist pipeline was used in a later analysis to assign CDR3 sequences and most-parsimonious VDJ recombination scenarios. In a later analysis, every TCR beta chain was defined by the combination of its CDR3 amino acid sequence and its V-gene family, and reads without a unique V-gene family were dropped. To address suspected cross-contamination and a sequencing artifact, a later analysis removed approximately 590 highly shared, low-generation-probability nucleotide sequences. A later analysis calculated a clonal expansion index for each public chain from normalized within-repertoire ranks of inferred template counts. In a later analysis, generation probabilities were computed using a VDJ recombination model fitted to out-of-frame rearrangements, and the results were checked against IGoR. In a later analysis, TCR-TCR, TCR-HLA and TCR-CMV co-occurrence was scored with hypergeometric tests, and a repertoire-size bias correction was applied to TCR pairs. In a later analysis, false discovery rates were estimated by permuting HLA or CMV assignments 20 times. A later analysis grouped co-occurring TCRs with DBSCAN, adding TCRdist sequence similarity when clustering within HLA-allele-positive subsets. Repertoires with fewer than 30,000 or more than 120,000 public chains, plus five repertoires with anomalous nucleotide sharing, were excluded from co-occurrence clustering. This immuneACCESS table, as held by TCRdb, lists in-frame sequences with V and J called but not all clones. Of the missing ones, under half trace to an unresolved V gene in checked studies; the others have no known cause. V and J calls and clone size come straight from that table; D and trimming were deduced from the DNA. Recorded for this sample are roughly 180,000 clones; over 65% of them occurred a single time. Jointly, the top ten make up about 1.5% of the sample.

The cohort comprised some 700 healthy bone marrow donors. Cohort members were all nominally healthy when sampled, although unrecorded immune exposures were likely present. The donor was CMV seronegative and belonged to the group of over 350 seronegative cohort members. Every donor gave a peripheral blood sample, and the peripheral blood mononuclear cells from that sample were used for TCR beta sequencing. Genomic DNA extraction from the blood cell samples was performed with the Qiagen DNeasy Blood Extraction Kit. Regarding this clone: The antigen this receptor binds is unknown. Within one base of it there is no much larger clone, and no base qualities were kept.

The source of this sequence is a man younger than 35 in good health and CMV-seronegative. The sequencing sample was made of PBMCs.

The DNA sequence reads TGCGCCAGCAGTGAGGGCAGGGGGTCTGAAGCTTTCTTT. Its protein is CASSEGRGSEAFF. This sequence uses TRBV10-1 and TRBJ1-1; TRBD1 matches 7 bases in the middle. The germline V gene (reference sequence) supplies CDR1 WNHNN and CDR2 SYGVQD. At the junction V is shortened by 2 bases and J by 6 bases; bases outside the gene matches: 3. CDR3 length: 13 amino acids, cysteine to phenylalanine. Here the CDR3 DNA is all that survives: 39 bases in frame from base 1.